Presented here are 8 T cell receptor beta chains from one specimen sequenced in a study of shared clonotypes between healthy human individuals (dated by TCRdb to the early 2020s). CD8 naive samples consisted of CD45RO-negative cells that were positively selected for CCR7, yielding a CD45RA+CCR7+ population without TemRA cells. Library preparation employed the immunoSEQ multiplex PCR assay. What TCRdb holds here is the immuneACCESS table cut down to in-frame rearrangements. Part of the clones is not present; checked against another copy, under half of the missing clones reflect an unresolved V gene, and the others are unexplained. A total of just over 2,000,000 clones appear in this sample, roughly 95% of them only once. Around 1.1% of the sample rests with the top ten. The specimen was naive CD8+ T cells sorted from blood. According to the study, the label for this sample's cell subset or site signals: CD45RA+CCR7+. Receptor source: a man between 18 and 29 years old in good health.

This rearrangement joins TRBV19 to TRBJ2-7, with D perhaps being TRBD1 or TRBD2 (5 bases each). Between the trimmed V and J ends, which lost 3 bases and 2 bases, there was a span of 14 bases. The CDR3 contains 15 residues. Germline V gene lookup returns CDR1 LNHDA and CDR2 SQIVND (reference sequence). The CDR3 DNA reads TGTGCCAGTAGTATCGAGGGGAGCGGTCCCTACGAGCAGTACTTC. Protein product: CASSIEGSGPYEQYF.

As to this clone: Other DNA sequences from this sample encode an identical CDR3 as well. This rearrangement joins TRBV4-1 to TRBJ2-7; unclear D gene. V lost 3 bases and J lost 1, with 7 bases in between. Germline values: CDR1 MGHRA, CDR2 YSYEKL. This CDR3 is 13 amino acids long. CDR3 amino acids: CASSQHRSYEQYF. CDR3 DNA: TGCGCCAGCAGCCAGCACAGATCCTACGAGCAGTACTTC.

V usage is TRBV27 and J usage is TRBJ2-3; TRBD1 matches at 10 bases. This CDR3 spans 15 amino acids. Losses at the gene ends were 5 bases for V and 3 bases for J; bases not matched to a gene: 5. Germline assignment: CDR1 MNHEY and CDR2 SMNVEV (reference sequence). CDR3 DNA sequence: TGTGCCAGCAGTGAGGGACAGGGGATAACAGATACGCAGTATTTT. This codes for CASSEGQGITDTQYF.

This clone was picked up one time. The rearrangement joins TRBV5-8 to TRBJ1-3; 7 nucleotides align to TRBD1. V lost 0 bases and J lost 2; bases outside the gene matches: 11. The CDR3 has 18 residues. The germline V gene encodes CDR1 SGHTS and CDR2 YDEGEE. The CDR3 DNA is TGTGCCAGCAGCTTGGAGACAGGGATAGTTTCTGCTGGAAACACCATATATTTT. Its translation is CASSLETGIVSAGNTIYF.

This chain connects TRBV29-1 to TRBJ2-7; 10 nucleotides match TRBD1. V trimming: 7 bases; J trimming: 3 bases; junction bases outside the gene matches: 6. CDR1 is SQVTM and CDR2 is ANQGSEA in the germline V gene. The CDR3 consists of 13 residues. CDR3 sequence: CSGGTGDHYEQYF. The CDR3 region has the DNA TGCAGCGGGGGGACAGGGGATCACTACGAGCAGTACTTC.

The chain uses TRBV4-1 and TRBJ2-2, with unresolved D. The CDR3 length is 15 residues. CDR1 is MGHRA, CDR2 YSYEKL, per germline. Trimming stripped 3 bases from V and 7 bases from J, with 15 bases between. In DNA form, the CDR3 reads TGCGCCAGCAGCCAGCCACTTAACATGGGCGGGGAGCTGTTTTTT. This sequence encodes CASSQPLNMGGELFF.

The rearrangement links TRBV29-1 to TRBJ2-3, with 8 bases matching TRBD2. Germline V gives CDR1 SQVTM, CDR2 ANQGSEA. The trim removed 3 bases at V and 2 bases at J, leaving 10 bases unmatched. This CDR3 is 16 amino acids long. This CDR3 is CSVEYLAGGITDTQYF. The CDR3, as DNA: TGCAGCGTTGAGTACCTGGCGGGGGGAATCACAGATACGCAGTATTTT.

The chain employs TRBV7-9 and TRBJ1-2; tentative D call: TRBD1 (5 bases). Trimming removed 5 bases at V and 4 bases at J, with 14 bases between. CDR3 length: 14 amino acids. Germline assignment: CDR1 SEHNR and CDR2 FQNEAQ (reference sequence). CDR3 amino acids: CASSQTDSTYGYTF. Written as DNA, the CDR3 is TGTGCCAGCAGCCAAACAGACAGTACCTATGGCTACACCTTC.